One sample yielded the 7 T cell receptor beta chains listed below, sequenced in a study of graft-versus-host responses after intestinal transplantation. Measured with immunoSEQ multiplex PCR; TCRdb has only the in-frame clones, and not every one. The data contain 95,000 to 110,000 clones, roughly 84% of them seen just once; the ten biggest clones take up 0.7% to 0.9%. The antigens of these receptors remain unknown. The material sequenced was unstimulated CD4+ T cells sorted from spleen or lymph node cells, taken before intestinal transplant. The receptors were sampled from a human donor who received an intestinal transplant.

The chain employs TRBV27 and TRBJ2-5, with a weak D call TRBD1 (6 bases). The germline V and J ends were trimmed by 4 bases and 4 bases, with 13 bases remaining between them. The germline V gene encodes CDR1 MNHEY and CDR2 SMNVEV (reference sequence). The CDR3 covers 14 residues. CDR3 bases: TGTGCCAGCAGTTCCACCTCAGGGGTAGAGACCCAGTACTTC. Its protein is CASSSTSGVETQYF.

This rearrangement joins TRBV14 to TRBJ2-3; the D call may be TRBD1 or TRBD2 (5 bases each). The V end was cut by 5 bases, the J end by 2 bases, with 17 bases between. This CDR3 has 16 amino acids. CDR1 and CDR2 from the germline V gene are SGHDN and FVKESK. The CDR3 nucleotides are TGTGCCAGCAGCAGGGACCCCGGGGTTACCACAGATACGCAGTATTTT. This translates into CASSRDPGVTTDTQYF.

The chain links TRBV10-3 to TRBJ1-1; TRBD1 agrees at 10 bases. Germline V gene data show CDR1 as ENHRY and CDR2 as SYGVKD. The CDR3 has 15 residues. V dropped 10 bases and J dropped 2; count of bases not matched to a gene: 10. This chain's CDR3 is CASKRDRGPNTEAFF. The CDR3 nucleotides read TGTGCCAGCAAACGGGACAGGGGCCCTAACACTGAAGCTTTCTTT.

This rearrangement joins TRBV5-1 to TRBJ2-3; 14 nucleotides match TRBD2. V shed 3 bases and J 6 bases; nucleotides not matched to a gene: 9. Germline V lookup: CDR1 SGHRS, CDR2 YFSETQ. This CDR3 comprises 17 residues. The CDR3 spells CASSSRLAGGPWDTQYF. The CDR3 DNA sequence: TGCGCCAGCAGCTCCCGACTAGCGGGAGGGCCGTGGGATACGCAGTATTTT. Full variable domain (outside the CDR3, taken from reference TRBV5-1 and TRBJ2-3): KAGVTQTPRYLIKTRGQQVTLSCSPISGHRSVSWYQQTPGQGLQFLFEYFSETQRNKGNFPGRFSGRQFSNSRSEMNVSTLELGDSALYLCASSSRLAGGPWDTQYFGPGTRLTVL.

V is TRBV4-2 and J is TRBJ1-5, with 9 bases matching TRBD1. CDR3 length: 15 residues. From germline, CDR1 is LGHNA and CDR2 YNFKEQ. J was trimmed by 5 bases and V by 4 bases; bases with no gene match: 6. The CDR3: CASSPGTGKDQPQHF. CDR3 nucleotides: TGTGCCAGCAGCCCCGGGACAGGGAAGGATCAGCCCCAGCATTTT.

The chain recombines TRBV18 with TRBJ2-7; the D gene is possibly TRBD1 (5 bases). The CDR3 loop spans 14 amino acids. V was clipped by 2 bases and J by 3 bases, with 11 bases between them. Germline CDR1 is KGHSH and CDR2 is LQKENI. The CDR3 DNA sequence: TGTGCCAGCTCACCAGGGGCCTCCTTCTACGAGCAGTACTTC. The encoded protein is CASSPGASFYEQYF.

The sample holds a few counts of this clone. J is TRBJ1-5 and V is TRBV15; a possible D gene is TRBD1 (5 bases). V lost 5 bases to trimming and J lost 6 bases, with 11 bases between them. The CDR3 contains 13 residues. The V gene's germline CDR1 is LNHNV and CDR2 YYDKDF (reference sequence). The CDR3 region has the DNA TGTGCCACCAGCCCAGGGAAAGGTCAGCCCCAGCATTTT. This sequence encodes CATSPGKGQPQHF. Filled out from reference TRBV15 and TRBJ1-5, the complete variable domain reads DAMVIQNPRYQVTQFGKPVTLSCSQTLNHNVMYWYQQKSSQAPKLLFHYYDKDFNNEADTPDNFQSRRPNTSFCFLDIRSPGLGDTAMYLCATSPGKGQPQHFGDGTRLSIL.